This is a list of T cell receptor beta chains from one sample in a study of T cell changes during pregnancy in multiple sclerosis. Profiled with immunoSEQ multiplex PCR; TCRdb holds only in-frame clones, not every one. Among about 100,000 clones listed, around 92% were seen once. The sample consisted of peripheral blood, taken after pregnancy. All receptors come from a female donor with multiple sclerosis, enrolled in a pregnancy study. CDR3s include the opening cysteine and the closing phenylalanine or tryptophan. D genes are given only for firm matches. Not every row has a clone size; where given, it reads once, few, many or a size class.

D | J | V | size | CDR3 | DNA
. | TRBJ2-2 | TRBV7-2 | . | CASSLFGTTNTGELFF | TGTGCCAGCAGCTTATTTGGGACAACGAACACCGGGGAGCTGTTTTTT
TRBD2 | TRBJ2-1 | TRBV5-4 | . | CASSWASGDPRPNEQFF | TGTGCCAGCAGCTGGGCTAGCGGGGACCCTCGACCCAATGAGCAGTTCTTC
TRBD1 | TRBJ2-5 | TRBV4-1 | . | CASSHVPGQQETQYF | TGCGCCAGCAGCCATGTTCCGGGACAGCAAGAGACCCAGTACTTC
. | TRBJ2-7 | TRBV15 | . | CATSRDRLPSFSNEQYF | TGTGCCACCAGCAGAGACAGACTCCCTAGTTTTAGCAACGAGCAGTACTTC
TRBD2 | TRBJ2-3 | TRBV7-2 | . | CASSPGLAADTQYF | TGTGCCAGCAGCCCCGGACTAGCGGCAGATACGCAGTATTTT
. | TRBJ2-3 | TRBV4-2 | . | CASSILGASDTQYF | TGTGCCAGCAGCATATTAGGAGCATCGGATACGCAGTATTTT
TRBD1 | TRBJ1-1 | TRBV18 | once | CASSPLTGSETEAFF | TGTGCCAGCTCACCTCTGACAGGGTCGGAGACTGAAGCTTTCTTT
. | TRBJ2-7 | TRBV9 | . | CASSRGSGGTYEQYF | TGTGCCAGCAGCCGGGGGTCCGGGGGAACCTACGAGCAGTACTTC
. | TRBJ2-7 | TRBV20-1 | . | CSASRQNEQYF | TGCAGTGCTAGCCGACAGAACGAGCAGTACTTC
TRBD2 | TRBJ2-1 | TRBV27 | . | CASSPTSGRDNEQFF | TGTGCCAGCAGTCCTACTAGCGGGAGGGACAATGAGCAGTTCTTC
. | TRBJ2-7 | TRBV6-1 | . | CASKKGAVLEQYF | TGTGCCAGCAAAAAAGGGGCTGTTCTCGAGCAGTACTTC
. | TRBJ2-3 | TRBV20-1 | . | CSARRDTQYF | TGCAGTGCGCGGCGGGATACGCAGTATTTT
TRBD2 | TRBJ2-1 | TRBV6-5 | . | CASSGLAGGKEQFF | TGTGCCAGCAGCGGACTAGCGGGAGGGAAGGAGCAGTTCTTC
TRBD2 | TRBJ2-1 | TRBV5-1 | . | CASSIAGGTYNEQFF | TGCGCCAGCAGCATAGCGGGAGGGACCTACAATGAGCAGTTCTTC
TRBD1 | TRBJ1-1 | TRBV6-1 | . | CASILDRVISEAFF | TGTGCCAGCATACTAGACAGGGTAATCTCTGAAGCTTTCTTT
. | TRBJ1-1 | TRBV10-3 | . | CAISDQRRTEAFF | TGTGCCATCAGTGACCAACGGCGGACTGAAGCTTTCTTT
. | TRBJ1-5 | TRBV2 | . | CASSEAGGVQPQHF | TGTGCCAGCAGTGAAGCGGGAGGGGTTCAGCCCCAGCATTTT
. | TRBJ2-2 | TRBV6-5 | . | CASSSWTGINTGELFF | TGTGCCAGCAGTTCCTGGACGGGAATTAACACCGGGGAGCTGTTTTTT
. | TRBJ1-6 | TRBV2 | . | CASSGGGGTRNSPLHF | TGTGCCAGCAGCGGAGGCGGGGGAACTCGGAATTCACCCCTCCACTTT
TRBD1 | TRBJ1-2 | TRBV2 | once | CASSGGGQGVDGYTF | TGTGCCAGTTCGGGGGGAGGACAGGGGGTTGATGGCTACACCTTC
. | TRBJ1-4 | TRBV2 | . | CASSEGTATNEKLFF | TGTGCCAGCAGTGAAGGGACAGCAACTAATGAAAAACTGTTTTTT
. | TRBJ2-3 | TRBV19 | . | CASSLQGDTQYF | TGTGCCAGTAGTCTCCAGGGGGATACGCAGTATTTT
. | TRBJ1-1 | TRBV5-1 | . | CASSLSRADTEAFF | TGCGCCAGCAGCTTATCCAGGGCGGACACTGAAGCTTTCTTT
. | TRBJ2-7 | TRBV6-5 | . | CASSYSGGLPYEQYF | TGTGCCAGCAGTTACTCGGGGGGGCTCCCCTACGAGCAGTACTTC
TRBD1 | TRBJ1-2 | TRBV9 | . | CASSVGQGIYGYTF | TGTGCCAGCAGCGTAGGACAGGGAATCTATGGCTACACCTTC
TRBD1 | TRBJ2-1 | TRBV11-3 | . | CASSASGTGNSDEQFF | TGTGCCAGCAGCGCGTCCGGGACAGGGAATAGCGATGAGCAGTTCTTC
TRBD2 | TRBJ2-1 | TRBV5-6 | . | CASSPRQKLAGNEQFF | TGTGCCAGCAGCCCCCGACAGAAACTAGCGGGGAATGAGCAGTTCTTC
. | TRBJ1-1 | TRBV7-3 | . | CASSPGQNTEAFF | TGTGCCAGCAGCCCAGGACAAAACACTGAAGCTTTCTTT
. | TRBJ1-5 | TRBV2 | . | CASRGTPDQPQHF | TGTGCCAGCAGGGGGACACCCGATCAGCCCCAGCATTTT
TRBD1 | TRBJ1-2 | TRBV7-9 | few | CASSPSRVRTGDGYGYTF | TGTGCCAGCAGCCCCTCAAGGGTTAGGACAGGGGACGGCTATGGCTACACCTTC
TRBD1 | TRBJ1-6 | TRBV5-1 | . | CASSLRGQGNSPLHF | TGCGCCAGCAGCCTCAGAGGACAGGGTAATTCACCCCTCCACTTT
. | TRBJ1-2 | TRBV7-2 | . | CASSSRTAGAHYGYTF | TGTGCCAGCAGCTCTCGGACGGCGGGGGCTCACTATGGCTACACCTTC